This T cell receptor beta chain was sequenced for a study of cytomegalovirus exposure and HLA in healthy donors. It was with 60 Vbeta and 13 Jbeta primers that the PCR ran. The protocol was immunoSEQ multiplex PCR, while the TCRdb copy is restricted to in-frame clones and leaves out a portion. The repertoire consists of 130,000 to 150,000 clones, with 60% to 80% occurring once and the leading ten covering around 7%. Overall study findings and caveats: In a later analysis, TCR beta V- and J-gene trimming was associated with a missense DCLRE1C variant. Roughly uniform sequencing depth across donors was assumed, possibly incorrectly. Most subjects had HLA-A and HLA-B alleles reportedly predicted accurately by TCR beta sequences. Follow-up analysis found HLA locus-dependent TCR association rates, highest for DRB1 and lowest for HLA-C.

The V gene end was trimmed by 0 bases and the J gene end by 1 base; junction bases not matched to a gene: 8. This CDR3 contains 17 residues. The germline V gene has CDR1 SGHRS and CDR2 YFSETQ. As regards this clone: The antigen remains unidentified.

The origin of this receptor is a woman aged 40 to 49 in good health and CMV-seropositive. The sequenced material came from PBMCs. The chain couples TRBV5-1 to TRBJ2-7; 9 bases match TRBD2. The CDR3 sequence is CASSLGYGGGASYEQYF. Written as DNA, the CDR3 is TGCGCCAGCAGCTTGGGGTACGGCGGGGGGGCATCCTACGAGCAGTACTTC.